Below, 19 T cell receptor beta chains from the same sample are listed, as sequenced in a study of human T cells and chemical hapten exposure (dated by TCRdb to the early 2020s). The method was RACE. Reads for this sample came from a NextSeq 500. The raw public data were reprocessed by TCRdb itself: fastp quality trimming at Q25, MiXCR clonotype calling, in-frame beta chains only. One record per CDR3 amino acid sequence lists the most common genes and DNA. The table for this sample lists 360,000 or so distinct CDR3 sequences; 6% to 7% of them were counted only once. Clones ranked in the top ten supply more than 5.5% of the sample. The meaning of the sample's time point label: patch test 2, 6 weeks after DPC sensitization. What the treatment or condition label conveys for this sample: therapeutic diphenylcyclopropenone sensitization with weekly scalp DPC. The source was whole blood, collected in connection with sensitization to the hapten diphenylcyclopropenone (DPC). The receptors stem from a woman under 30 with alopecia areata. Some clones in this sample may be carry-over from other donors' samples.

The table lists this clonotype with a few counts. CDR3 residues: CASSPGQGRWPQHF. CDR3 DNA: TGTGCCAGCAGTCCCGGACAGGGGAGGTGGCCCCAGCATTTT. This rearrangement joins TRBV27 to TRBJ1-5; 9 positions agree with TRBD1. The CDR3 spans 14 residues. Germline V CDR1 and CDR2: MNHEY, SMNVEV (reference sequence). Trimming at V came to 5 bases and at J to 9 bases, leaving 8 bases not matched to a gene.

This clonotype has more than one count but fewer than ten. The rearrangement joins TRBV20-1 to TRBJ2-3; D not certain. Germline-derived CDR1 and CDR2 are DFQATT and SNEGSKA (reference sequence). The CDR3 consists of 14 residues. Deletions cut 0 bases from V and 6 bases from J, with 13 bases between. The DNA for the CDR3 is TGCAGTGCTAGAGATCAGTCCTTACTTGATACGCAGTATTTT. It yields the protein CSARDQSLLDTQYF.

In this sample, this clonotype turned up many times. The CDR3 coding sequence is TGTGCCAGCAGCCAAGGACTAGCGGGGGACTACGAGCAGTACTTC. Its translation is CASSQGLAGDYEQYF. V usage is TRBV3-1 and J usage is TRBJ2-7; 12 bases align to TRBD2. Per the germline V gene, CDR1 is LGHDT and CDR2 is YNNKEL (reference sequence). V lost 1 base and J lost 3; bases outside the gene matches: 1. The CDR3 contains 15 residues.

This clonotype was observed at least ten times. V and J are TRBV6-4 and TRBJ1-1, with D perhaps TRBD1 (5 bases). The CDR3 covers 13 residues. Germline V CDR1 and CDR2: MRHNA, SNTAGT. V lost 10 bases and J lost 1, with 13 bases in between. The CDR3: CANPGTRNTEAFF. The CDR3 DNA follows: TGTGCCAACCCCGGGACGAGGAACACTGAAGCTTTCTTT.

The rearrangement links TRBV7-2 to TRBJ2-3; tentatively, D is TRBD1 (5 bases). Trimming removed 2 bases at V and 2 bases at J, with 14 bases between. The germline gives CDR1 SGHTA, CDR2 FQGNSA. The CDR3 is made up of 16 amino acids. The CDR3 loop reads CASSLMGLGSTDTQYF. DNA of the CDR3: TGTGCCAGCAGCTTAATGGGGCTGGGATCCACAGATACGCAGTATTTT.

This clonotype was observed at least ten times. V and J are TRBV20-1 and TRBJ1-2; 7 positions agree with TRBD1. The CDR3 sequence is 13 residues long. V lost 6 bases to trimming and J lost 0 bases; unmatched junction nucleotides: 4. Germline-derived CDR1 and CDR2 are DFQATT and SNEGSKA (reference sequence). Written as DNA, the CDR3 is TGCAGTGCGGGGACAGCAGCTAACTATGGCTACACCTTC. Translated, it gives CSAGTAANYGYTF.

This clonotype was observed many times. In DNA, the CDR3 is TGTGCCAGCAGCCCCAAGGCTTGGGCCGGGGCCAACGTCCTGACTTTC. It yields the protein CASSPKAWAGANVLTF. This sequence joins TRBV5-6 and TRBJ2-6, with no clear D. This CDR3 is built from 16 residues. Looked up from germline, CDR1 is SGHDT and CDR2 is YYEEEE. V was cut by 4 bases and J by 4 bases, with 15 bases left in between.

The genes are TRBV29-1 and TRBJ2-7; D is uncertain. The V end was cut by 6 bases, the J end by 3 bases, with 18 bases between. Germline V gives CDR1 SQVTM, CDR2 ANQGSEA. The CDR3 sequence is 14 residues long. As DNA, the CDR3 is TGCAGCGTGCTGACCGGCGAAGAGAACTACGAGCAGTACTTC. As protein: CSVLTGEENYEQYF.

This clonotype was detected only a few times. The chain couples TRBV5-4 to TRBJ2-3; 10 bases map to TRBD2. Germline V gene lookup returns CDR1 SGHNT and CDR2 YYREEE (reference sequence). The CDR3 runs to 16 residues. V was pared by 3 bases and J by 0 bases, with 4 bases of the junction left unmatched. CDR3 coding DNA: TGTGCCAGCAGCTCTAGCGGGGGTCCTAGCACAGATACGCAGTATTTT. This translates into CASSSSGGPSTDTQYF.

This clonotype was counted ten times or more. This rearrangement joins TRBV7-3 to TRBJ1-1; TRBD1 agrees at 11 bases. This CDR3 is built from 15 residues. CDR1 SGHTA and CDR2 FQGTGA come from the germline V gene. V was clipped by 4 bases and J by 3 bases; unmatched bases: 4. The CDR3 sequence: CASSWTGGADTEAFF. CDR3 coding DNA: TGTGCCAGCAGCTGGACAGGGGGCGCGGACACTGAAGCTTTCTTT.

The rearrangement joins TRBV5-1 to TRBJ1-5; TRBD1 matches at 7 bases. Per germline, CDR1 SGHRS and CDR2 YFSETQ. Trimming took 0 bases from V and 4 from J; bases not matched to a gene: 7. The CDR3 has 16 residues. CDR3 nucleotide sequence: TGCGCCAGCAGCTTGGGGACAGGTGGGGGTAATCAGCCCCAGCATTTT. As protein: CASSLGTGGGNQPQHF.

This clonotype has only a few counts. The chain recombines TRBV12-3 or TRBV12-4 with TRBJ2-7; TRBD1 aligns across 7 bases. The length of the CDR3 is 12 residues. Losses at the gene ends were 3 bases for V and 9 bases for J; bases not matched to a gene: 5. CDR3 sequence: CASSFQRDRQYF. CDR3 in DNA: TGTGCCAGCAGTTTTCAGAGGGACAGGCAGTACTTC.

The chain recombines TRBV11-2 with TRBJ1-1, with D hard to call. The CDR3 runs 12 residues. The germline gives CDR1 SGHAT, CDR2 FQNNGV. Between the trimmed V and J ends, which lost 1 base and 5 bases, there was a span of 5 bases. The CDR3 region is CASSLAHTEAFF. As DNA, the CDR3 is TGTGCCAGCAGCTTAGCTCATACTGAAGCTTTCTTT.

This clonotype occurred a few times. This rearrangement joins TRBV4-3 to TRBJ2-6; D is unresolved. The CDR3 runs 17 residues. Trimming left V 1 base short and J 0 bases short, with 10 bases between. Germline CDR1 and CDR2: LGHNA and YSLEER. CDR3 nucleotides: TGCGCCAGCAGCCAAGTCTGGTCCAACTCTGGGGCCAACGTCCTGACTTTC. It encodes CASSQVWSNSGANVLTF.

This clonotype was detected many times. CDR3 sequence: CASSRDRGLNQPQHF. The CDR3 DNA follows: TGCGCCAGCAGCAGGGACAGGGGGCTTAATCAGCCCCAGCATTTT. The chain links TRBV4-3 to TRBJ1-5; 12 positions agree with TRBD1. There are 15 residues in the CDR3. Germline CDR1 reads LGHNA; CDR2 reads YSLEER. V was pared by 5 bases and J by 4 bases, with 3 bases of the junction left unmatched.

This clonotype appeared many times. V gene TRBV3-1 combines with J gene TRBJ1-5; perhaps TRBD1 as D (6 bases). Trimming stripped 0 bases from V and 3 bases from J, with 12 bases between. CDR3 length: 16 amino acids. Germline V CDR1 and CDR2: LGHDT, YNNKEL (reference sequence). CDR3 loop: CASSQDYGQSNQPQHF. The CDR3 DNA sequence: TGTGCCAGCAGCCAAGATTACGGACAGTCCAATCAGCCCCAGCATTTT.

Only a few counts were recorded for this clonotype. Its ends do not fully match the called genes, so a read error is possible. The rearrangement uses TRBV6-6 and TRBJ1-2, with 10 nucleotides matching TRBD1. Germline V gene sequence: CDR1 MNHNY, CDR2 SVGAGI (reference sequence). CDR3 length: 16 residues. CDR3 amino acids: CASSDSEGQGIYGYTF. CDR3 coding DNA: TGTGCCAGCAGTGACTCCGAGGGACAGGGGATCTATGGCTACACCTTC.

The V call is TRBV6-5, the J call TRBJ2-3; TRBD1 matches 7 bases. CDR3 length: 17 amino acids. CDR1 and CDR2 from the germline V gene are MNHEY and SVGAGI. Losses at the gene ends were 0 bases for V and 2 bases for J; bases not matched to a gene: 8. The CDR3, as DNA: TGTGCCAGCAGTTACTCCTTCAGACAGGGTATCACAGATACGCAGTATTTT. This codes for CASSYSFRQGITDTQYF.

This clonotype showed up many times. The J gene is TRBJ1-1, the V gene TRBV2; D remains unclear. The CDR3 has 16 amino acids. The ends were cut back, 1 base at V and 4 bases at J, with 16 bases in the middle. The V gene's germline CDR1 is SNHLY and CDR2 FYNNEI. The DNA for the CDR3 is TGTGCCAGCAGTGAAGTTTCGGTTTATGGAAGCACTGAAGCTTTCTTT. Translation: CASSEVSVYGSTEAFF.